A selection of T cell receptor beta chains follows, all from one sample in a study of post-analysis software for immune sequencing data. MiXCR, run by TCRdb on the PCR reads, gives a single entry per CDR3 protein. The repertoire consists of some 690,000 distinct CDR3 sequences, with 30% occurring once and the leading ten covering 0.5% to 0.6%. Material: blood. These receptors were taken from a girl aged 10 to 17 with multiple sclerosis. Both conserved end residues are part of each CDR3. The D gene is left open where the match is weak. Rows give clone size only sometimes, using once, few, many, or a class for an expanded clone.

v_gene: TRBV29-1; abundance: few; d_gene: NA; j_gene: TRBJ2-3; CDR3aa: CSVPTPGPQDTQYF; CDR3nt: TGCAGCGTTCCAACTCCGGGACCACAAGATACGCAGTATTTT
v_gene: TRBV6-2/TRBV6-3; abundance: many; d_gene: TRBD2; j_gene: TRBJ2-5; CDR3aa: CASRLSGGPETQYF; CDR3nt: TGTGCCAGCAGACTCAGCGGGGGCCCAGAGACCCAGTACTTC
v_gene: TRBV29-1; abundance: NA; d_gene: NA; j_gene: TRBJ2-5; CDR3aa: CSVEDERPELETQYF; CDR3nt: TGCAGCGTTGAAGATGAAAGGCCTGAGTTGGAGACCCAGTACTTC
v_gene: TRBV4-1; abundance: NA; d_gene: NA; j_gene: TRBJ2-6; CDR3aa: CASSQEGQVTVSGANVLTF; CDR3nt: TGCGCCAGCAGCCAAGAAGGCCAGGTTACCGTCTCTGGGGCCAACGTCCTGACTTTC
v_gene: TRBV20-1; abundance: few; d_gene: TRBD1; j_gene: TRBJ1-5; CDR3aa: CSAPGGADQPQHF; CDR3nt: TGCAGTGCCCCAGGGGGCGCGGATCAGCCCCAGCATTTT
v_gene: TRBV4-1; abundance: NA; d_gene: TRBD1; j_gene: TRBJ2-6; CDR3aa: CASSQVGDRGMAGANVLTF; CDR3nt: TGCGCCAGCAGCCAAGTTGGGGACAGGGGTATGGCTGGGGCCAACGTCCTGACTTTC
v_gene: TRBV7-8; abundance: few; d_gene: NA; j_gene: TRBJ2-3; CDR3aa: CASSSVGGGTDTQYF; CDR3nt: TGTGCCAGCAGCAGCGTTGGGGGCGGCACAGATACGCAGTATTTT
v_gene: TRBV6-1; abundance: NA; d_gene: NA; j_gene: TRBJ1-6; CDR3aa: CASIMGRTPLHF; CDR3nt: TGTGCCAGCATCATGGGCAGGACACCCCTCCACTTT
v_gene: TRBV4-3; abundance: NA; d_gene: NA; j_gene: TRBJ2-7; CDR3aa: CASSQSADSSYEQYF; CDR3nt: TGCGCCAGCAGCCAATCAGCGGACAGCTCCTACGAGCAGTACTTC
v_gene: TRBV10-3; abundance: few; d_gene: NA; j_gene: TRBJ2-3; CDR3aa: CAINGRGGESTDTQYF; CDR3nt: TGTGCCATCAACGGACGAGGCGGGGAGAGCACAGATACGCAGTATTTT
v_gene: TRBV7-2; abundance: few; d_gene: NA; j_gene: TRBJ2-5; CDR3aa: CASSPRAGHQETQYF; CDR3nt: TGTGCCAGCAGCCCTAGGGCAGGCCATCAAGAGACCCAGTACTTC
v_gene: TRBV7-2; abundance: NA; d_gene: TRBD2; j_gene: TRBJ2-1; CDR3aa: CASSLVAGAGNEQFF; CDR3nt: TGTGCCAGCAGCTTAGTGGCGGGAGCGGGCAATGAGCAGTTCTTC
v_gene: TRBV6-1; abundance: many; d_gene: NA; j_gene: TRBJ2-7; CDR3aa: CASSRGPASVVAYEQYF; CDR3nt: TGTGCCAGCAGCCGCGGCCCCGCCTCCGTGGTCGCCTACGAGCAGTACTTC
v_gene: TRBV29-1; abundance: few; d_gene: TRBD2; j_gene: TRBJ2-4; CDR3aa: CSVRDYRNIQYF; CDR3nt: TGCAGCGTCCGGGACTACCGAAACATTCAGTACTTC
v_gene: TRBV7-2; abundance: few; d_gene: NA; j_gene: TRBJ2-5; CDR3aa: CASSLRTASEETQYF; CDR3nt: TGTGCCAGCAGCCTTCGGACAGCGTCCGAAGAGACCCAGTACTTC
v_gene: TRBV29-1; abundance: NA; d_gene: NA; j_gene: TRBJ2-1; CDR3aa: CSVGPRIGEQFF; CDR3nt: TGCAGCGTGGGACCCCGTATTGGTGAGCAGTTCTTC
v_gene: TRBV9; abundance: NA; d_gene: NA; j_gene: TRBJ1-1; CDR3aa: CASSASAWAGVMNTEAFF; CDR3nt: TGTGCCAGCAGCGCATCCGCTTGGGCAGGGGTTATGAACACTGAAGCTTTCTTT
v_gene: TRBV4-1; abundance: NA; d_gene: NA; j_gene: TRBJ1-2; CDR3aa: CASSHPGADYGYTF; CDR3nt: TGCGCCAGCAGCCATCCTGGGGCGGACTATGGCTACACCTTC
v_gene: TRBV20-1; abundance: few; d_gene: NA; j_gene: TRBJ2-1; CDR3aa: CSAEGLYSYNEQFF; CDR3nt: TGCAGTGCTGAGGGACTTTACTCCTACAATGAGCAGTTCTTC
v_gene: TRBV7-9; abundance: NA; d_gene: TRBD1; j_gene: TRBJ2-1; CDR3aa: CASSFLPGQRHNEQFF; CDR3nt: TGTGCCAGCAGTTTTTTGCCGGGACAGAGACACAATGAGCAGTTCTTC
v_gene: TRBV7-2; abundance: NA; d_gene: TRBD2; j_gene: TRBJ2-1; CDR3aa: CASSSTRTSGATQFF; CDR3nt: TGTGCCAGCAGCTCTACTCGGACTAGCGGGGCGACCCAGTTCTTC
v_gene: TRBV6-2/TRBV6-3; abundance: NA; d_gene: NA; j_gene: TRBJ1-2; CDR3aa: CASSYGGGKIVGYGYTF; CDR3nt: TGTGCCAGCAGTTACGGTGGCGGAAAAATCGTGGGCTATGGCTACACCTTC
v_gene: TRBV29-1; abundance: NA; d_gene: NA; j_gene: TRBJ1-1; CDR3aa: CSVSVVAGMNTEAFF; CDR3nt: TGCAGCGTTAGCGTTGTGGCCGGCATGAACACTGAAGCTTTCTTT
v_gene: TRBV11-1; abundance: once; d_gene: NA; j_gene: TRBJ1-5; CDR3aa: CASSLEGQGGEQPQHF; CDR3nt: TGTGCCAGCAGCTTAGAAGGCCAGGGTGGCGAGCAGCCCCAGCATTTT
v_gene: TRBV12-3/TRBV12-4; abundance: few; d_gene: TRBD2; j_gene: TRBJ2-7; CDR3aa: CASRFSGGYEQYF; CDR3nt: TGTGCCAGCAGGTTCTCCGGGGGGTACGAGCAGTACTTC
v_gene: TRBV10-2; abundance: NA; d_gene: TRBD1; j_gene: TRBJ1-5; CDR3aa: CASSTDRGYQPQHF; CDR3nt: TGCGCCAGCAGTACGGACAGGGGGTATCAGCCCCAGCATTTT
v_gene: TRBV19; abundance: NA; d_gene: NA; j_gene: TRBJ2-1; CDR3aa: CASRRDAFSSSYNEQFF; CDR3nt: TGTGCCAGTAGGCGGGACGCCTTTTCAAGCTCCTACAATGAGCAGTTCTTC
v_gene: TRBV13; abundance: NA; d_gene: TRBD2; j_gene: TRBJ2-1; CDR3aa: CASSQPGLAGNNEQFF; CDR3nt: TGTGCCAGCAGTCAACCGGGACTAGCGGGGAACAATGAGCAGTTCTTC
v_gene: TRBV7-2; abundance: NA; d_gene: NA; j_gene: TRBJ2-7; CDR3aa: CASSRTSSHEQYF; CDR3nt: TGTGCCAGCAGCCGAACTAGTTCTCACGAGCAGTACTTC
v_gene: TRBV27; abundance: NA; d_gene: NA; j_gene: TRBJ2-7; CDR3aa: CASSLAAAAEQYF; CDR3nt: TGTGCCAGCAGTTTAGCAGCTGCAGCCGAGCAGTACTTC
v_gene: TRBV5-6; abundance: few; d_gene: NA; j_gene: TRBJ2-1; CDR3aa: CASSPRTGHPYNEQFF; CDR3nt: TGTGCCAGCAGCCCGAGAACAGGGCATCCCTACAATGAGCAGTTCTTC
v_gene: TRBV29-1; abundance: few; d_gene: TRBD2; j_gene: TRBJ2-7; CDR3aa: CSVPRAGDHEQYF; CDR3nt: TGCAGCGTCCCCCGGGCGGGAGATCACGAGCAGTACTTC
v_gene: TRBV3-1; abundance: NA; d_gene: TRBD2; j_gene: TRBJ2-3; CDR3aa: CASSLGGRAGTDTQYF; CDR3nt: TGTGCCAGCAGCCTCGGCGGGAGGGCCGGTACAGATACGCAGTATTTT
v_gene: TRBV6-5; abundance: NA; d_gene: NA; j_gene: TRBJ1-1; CDR3aa: CASSYPGGGEAFF; CDR3nt: TGTGCCAGCAGTTACCCTGGTGGGGGTGAAGCTTTCTTT
v_gene: TRBV7-9; abundance: NA; d_gene: NA; j_gene: TRBJ2-1; CDR3aa: CASSFRDRPLSYNEQFF; CDR3nt: TGTGCCAGCAGCTTCCGGGACCGACCCCTCTCCTACAATGAGCAGTTCTTC
v_gene: TRBV24-1; abundance: few; d_gene: TRBD1; j_gene: TRBJ2-3; CDR3aa: CATSVGTGVTDTQYF; CDR3nt: TGTGCCACCAGTGTCGGGACAGGGGTGACAGATACGCAGTATTTT
v_gene: TRBV6-1; abundance: few; d_gene: TRBD1; j_gene: TRBJ1-5; CDR3aa: CASRWTGYSNQPQHF; CDR3nt: TGTGCCAGCAGATGGACAGGGTATAGCAATCAGCCCCAGCATTTT
v_gene: TRBV6-6; abundance: few; d_gene: NA; j_gene: TRBJ1-4; CDR3aa: CASSYGPNNEKLFF; CDR3nt: TGTGCCAGCAGTTACGGCCCGAATAATGAAAAACTGTTTTTT
v_gene: TRBV6-2/TRBV6-3; abundance: NA; d_gene: NA; j_gene: TRBJ2-7; CDR3aa: CASSSTPGNTGEQYF; CDR3nt: TGTGCCAGCAGTTCAACACCGGGAAACACGGGGGAGCAGTACTTC
v_gene: TRBV5-1; abundance: few; d_gene: TRBD1; j_gene: TRBJ1-2; CDR3aa: CASSGQDYGYTF; CDR3nt: TGCGCCAGCAGCGGACAGGACTATGGCTACACCTTC
v_gene: TRBV5-1; abundance: NA; d_gene: NA; j_gene: TRBJ2-7; CDR3aa: CASSLVPGSSYEQYF; CDR3nt: TGCGCCAGCAGCTTGGTACCAGGGAGCTCCTACGAGCAGTACTTC
v_gene: TRBV14; abundance: NA; d_gene: TRBD2; j_gene: TRBJ2-1; CDR3aa: CASSQFIQRGGKGEQFF; CDR3nt: TGTGCCAGCAGCCAATTTATCCAGCGGGGGGGCAAGGGTGAGCAGTTCTTC
v_gene: TRBV20-1; abundance: NA; d_gene: NA; j_gene: TRBJ2-7; CDR3aa: CSARRPNSYEQYF; CDR3nt: TGCAGTGCTAGAAGACCCAACTCCTACGAGCAGTACTTC
v_gene: TRBV6-1; abundance: NA; d_gene: TRBD1; j_gene: TRBJ2-7; CDR3aa: CASSEPGTGMCEQYF; CDR3nt: TGTGCCAGCAGTGAACCCGGGACAGGGATGTGCGAGCAGTACTTC
v_gene: TRBV7-2; abundance: few; d_gene: NA; j_gene: TRBJ2-3; CDR3aa: CASSKQGHDTDTQYF; CDR3nt: TGTGCCAGCAGCAAGCAAGGGCACGACACAGATACGCAGTATTTT
v_gene: TRBV7-2; abundance: NA; d_gene: NA; j_gene: TRBJ2-3; CDR3aa: CASSQRLRGTGDTQYF; CDR3nt: TGTGCCAGCAGCCAGAGGTTACGCGGAACGGGAGATACGCAGTATTTT
v_gene: TRBV7-9; abundance: NA; d_gene: NA; j_gene: TRBJ2-3; CDR3aa: CVSSSTGGLDTQYF; CDR3nt: TGTGTCAGCAGTAGCACCGGGGGCTTAGATACGCAGTATTTT
v_gene: TRBV7-9; abundance: few; d_gene: NA; j_gene: TRBJ1-4; CDR3aa: CASSPIGQGELFF; CDR3nt: TGTGCCAGCAGCCCTATAGGCCAGGGCGAACTGTTTTTT
v_gene: TRBV12-3/TRBV12-4; abundance: NA; d_gene: NA; j_gene: TRBJ2-1; CDR3aa: CASSLVAGGEQFF; CDR3nt: TGTGCCAGCAGTTTAGTGGCAGGCGGTGAGCAGTTCTTC
v_gene: TRBV6-1; abundance: NA; d_gene: TRBD2; j_gene: TRBJ2-7; CDR3aa: CASSVGFVPGLAGVYEQYF; CDR3nt: TGTGCCAGCAGTGTGGGGTTCGTACCGGGACTAGCGGGGGTCTACGAGCAGTACTTC
v_gene: TRBV29-1; abundance: NA; d_gene: TRBD1; j_gene: TRBJ2-3; CDR3aa: CSARHRQGRGDTQYF; CDR3nt: TGCAGCGCTAGACACAGACAGGGGCGAGGAGATACGCAGTATTTT
v_gene: TRBV7-2; abundance: few; d_gene: TRBD2; j_gene: TRBJ2-3; CDR3aa: CASSWRGGSPDTQYF; CDR3nt: TGTGCCAGCAGCTGGCGGGGCGGGAGTCCAGATACGCAGTATTTT
v_gene: TRBV5-1; abundance: once; d_gene: NA; j_gene: TRBJ2-5; CDR3aa: CASSLDASYNEQYF; CDR3nt: TGCGCCAGCAGCTTGGATGCATCCTACAATGAGCAGTACTTC
v_gene: TRBV7-2; abundance: NA; d_gene: NA; j_gene: TRBJ2-7; CDR3aa: CASSGAGWAYEQYF; CDR3nt: TGTGCCAGTTCGGGGGCGGGATGGGCCTACGAGCAGTACTTC
v_gene: TRBV2; abundance: few; d_gene: TRBD1; j_gene: TRBJ2-3; CDR3aa: CASRRDSPDTQYF; CDR3nt: TGTGCCAGCCGACGGGACAGCCCAGATACGCAGTATTTT
v_gene: TRBV9; abundance: few; d_gene: TRBD1; j_gene: TRBJ1-1; CDR3aa: CASSPRQGATEAFF; CDR3nt: TGTGCCAGCAGCCCCCGACAGGGGGCCACTGAAGCTTTCTTT
v_gene: TRBV11-2; abundance: NA; d_gene: NA; j_gene: TRBJ2-1; CDR3aa: CASSLETGPTEQFF; CDR3nt: TGTGCCAGCAGCTTAGAAACGGGTCCGACAGAGCAGTTCTTC
v_gene: TRBV10-3; abundance: many; d_gene: TRBD1; j_gene: TRBJ2-6; CDR3aa: CAISGTGGTSGANVLTF; CDR3nt: TGTGCCATCAGTGGGACAGGGGGGACCTCTGGGGCCAACGTCCTGACTTTC